The rows below give T cell receptor beta chains drawn from one sample of a study of shared clonotypes between healthy human individuals. Profiled with immunoSEQ multiplex PCR; TCRdb holds only in-frame clones, not every one. The sample lists approximately 720,000 clones; about 90% were seen once. The specimen was naive CD8+ T cells sorted from blood. These receptors came from a man aged 25 to 40 in good health. Each CDR3 is given with its conserved first and last residue. The D gene is left open where the match is weak. Part of the rows lack a size; the others show once, few, many or a class for expanded clones.

>TRBJ2-3|-|-|TRBV13
TGTGCCAGCAGCTCCCTGAAGGATACGCAGTATTTT
CASSSLKDTQYF
>TRBJ2-5|-|-|TRBV12-5
TGTGCTAGTGGTTTGGACACGGACAGTGACCAAGAGACCCAGTACTTC
CASGLDTDSDQETQYF
>TRBJ2-3|-|-|TRBV4-3
TGCGCCAGCAGCCAAGGTGTCTCAAGTGGTGGGAGGTCCACAGATACGCAGTATTTT
CASSQGVSSGGRSTDTQYF
>TRBJ2-7|-|few|TRBV29-1
TGCAGCGTTGGAGGTACCTACGAGCAGTACTTC
CSVGGTYEQYF
>TRBJ2-1|TRBD2|-|TRBV11-2
TGTGCCAGCAGCTTAGATGGTGGACTAGCGGGAAATGAGCAGTTCTTC
CASSLDGGLAGNEQFF
>TRBJ2-7|-|-|TRBV27
TGTGCCAGCAGTTTAGGTAGGGAACGGTACGAGCAGTACTTC
CASSLGRERYEQYF
>TRBJ2-7|-|-|TRBV4-2
TGTGCCAGCAGCCAAACTACCTACGAGCAGTACTTC
CASSQTTYEQYF
>TRBJ2-2|-|-|TRBV11-2
TGTGCCAGCAGCTCTCTAGCGCGCACCGGGGAGCTGTTTTTT
CASSSLARTGELFF
>TRBJ2-1|-|-|TRBV7-6
TGTGCCAGCAGCTTAGTTAGTGCTTCCTACAATGAGCAGTTCTTC
CASSLVSASYNEQFF
>TRBJ2-1|-|-|TRBV7-9
TGTGCCAGCAGCTTATCACGCCCAGGTTACAATGAGCAGTTCTTC
CASSLSRPGYNEQFF
>TRBJ2-5|-|-|TRBV9
TGTGCCAGCAGCGTAGGGACTATCCAAGAGACCCAGTACTTC
CASSVGTIQETQYF
>TRBJ2-7|-|-|TRBV27
TGTGCCAGCAGTTATACCTCGGGCTACGAGCAGTACTTC
CASSYTSGYEQYF
>TRBJ1-2|TRBD1|-|TRBV7-9
TGTGCCAGCAGCTCGGACAGGAAGGGCTACACCTTC
CASSSDRKGYTF
>TRBJ2-7|-|-|TRBV13
TGTGCCAGCAGCTTAGGCCGCTCCTACGAGCAGTACTTC
CASSLGRSYEQYF
>TRBJ2-5|TRBD1|-|TRBV5-5
TGTGCCAGCAGCACCGACAGGGGGCCTGAGACCCAGTACTTC
CASSTDRGPETQYF
>TRBJ2-1|-|-|TRBV6-5
TGTGCCAGCAGCCGCGGGACAGCCCAGCAGTTCTTC
CASSRGTAQQFF
>TRBJ1-1|-|-|TRBV4-1
TGCGCCAGCAGCCGCCCCAGCACAGGCCGATGGCCCCATATGAACACTGAAGCTTTCTTT
CASSRPSTGRWPHMNTEAFF
>TRBJ2-7|TRBD1|-|TRBV5-5
TGTGCCAGCAGCCTGGGACAGGGCTCCTACGAGCAGTACTTC
CASSLGQGSYEQYF
>TRBJ1-4|TRBD1|-|TRBV9
TGTGCCAGCAGCCCCGAAAATGGGGACAGGCGGTATCGAAGTGAAAAACTGTTTTTT
CASSPENGDRRYRSEKLFF
>TRBJ2-5|TRBD2|-|TRBV11-2
TGTGCCAGCATAACCATAGCGGGAGAGTGGGAGACCCAGTACTTC
CASITIAGEWETQYF
>TRBJ2-6|TRBD1|-|TRBV7-6
TGTGCCAGCAGCCCGAGGACAGGGGGGAACTCTGGGGCCAACGTCCTGACTTTC
CASSPRTGGNSGANVLTF
>TRBJ2-5|-|once|TRBV5-1
TGCGCCAGCAGAGCAGGGTTGGGGCAAGAGACCCAGTACTTC
CASRAGLGQETQYF
>TRBJ2-3|-|-|TRBV27
TGTGCCAGCAGTTTTAATTTGGGCACAGATACGCAGTATTTT
CASSFNLGTDTQYF
>TRBJ2-2|-|-|TRBV2
TGTGCCAGCAGCACAAGGTGGGGGACCGGGGAGCTGTTTTTT
CASSTRWGTGELFF
>TRBJ2-1|-|-|TRBV6-5
TGTGCCACCCTGGGAGAGAACAATGAGCAGTTCTTC
CATLGENNEQFF
>TRBJ2-5|-|-|TRBV27
TGTGCCAGCAGTTTCCCGGATTTCCAAGAGACCCAGTACTTC
CASSFPDFQETQYF
>TRBJ2-3|-|-|TRBV7-2
TGTGCCAGCAGCTCGCCCATTCTCGGCACAGATACGCAGTATTTT
CASSSPILGTDTQYF
>TRBJ1-2|-|-|TRBV10-1
TGCGCCAGCGGGGACGGTTATGGCTACACCTTC
CASGDGYGYTF
>TRBJ1-4|-|-|TRBV9
TGTGCCAGCAGCGTCGGGGGAACTAATGAAAAACTGTTTTTT
CASSVGGTNEKLFF
>TRBJ2-7|TRBD2|-|TRBV9
TGTGCCAGCAGCGATGGAGATTTGGGACTAGTCCACGAGCAGTACTTC
CASSDGDLGLVHEQYF
>TRBJ2-2|-|-|TRBV7-9
TGTGCCACCCAGTTGAACACCGGGGAGCTGTTTTTT
CATQLNTGELFF
>TRBJ1-1|TRBD1|-|TRBV19
TGTGCCAGTAGTATAGATCAGGGGGCCCCCACTGAAGCTTTCTTT
CASSIDQGAPTEAFF
>TRBJ1-1|-|once|TRBV7-3
TGTGCCAGCAGCCTCAGGGGAGAAGACACTGAAGCTTTCTTT
CASSLRGEDTEAFF
>TRBJ1-2|TRBD1|-|TRBV27
TGTGCCAGCAGCCCCGGGACAGAACGATATGGCTACACCTTC
CASSPGTERYGYTF
>TRBJ2-7|TRBD1|-|TRBV7-9
TGTGCCAGCAGCTCCTGGACAGGGGCCCCTTTCGAGCAGTACTTC
CASSSWTGAPFEQYF
>TRBJ2-1|-|-|TRBV29-1
TGCAGCGAAGTCCGGGACGGACTTTACAATGAGCAGTTCTTC
CSEVRDGLYNEQFF
>TRBJ2-7|-|once|TRBV27
TGTGCCAGCAGTGGCGCTCCCTCCTACGAGCAGTACTTC
CASSGAPSYEQYF
>TRBJ2-5|-|-|TRBV7-9
TGTGCCACGAGGGGGGAGTGGTCCCAAGAGACCCAGTACTTC
CATRGEWSQETQYF
>TRBJ2-3|TRBD2|-|TRBV27
TGTGCCAGCAGTAGCAGACTAGCGGGATGGTCAGATACGCAGTATTTT
CASSSRLAGWSDTQYF
>TRBJ1-1|TRBD1|-|TRBV27
TGTGCCAGCACGGGACAGATGAACACTGAAGCTTTCTTT
CASTGQMNTEAFF
>TRBJ1-1|-|-|TRBV9
TGTGCCAGCATCCCCCCCCCGGCAGCTTTCTTT
CASIPPPAAFF